A single sample gave rise to the 22 T cell receptor beta chains below, sequenced in a study of T cell changes during pregnancy in multiple sclerosis. Some clones are missing from TCRdb's copy, which holds only in-frame ones; the method was immunoSEQ multiplex PCR. The table lists under 45,000 clones, 85% to 95% of them singletons. Sequenced material: CD4+ T cells from peripheral blood mononuclear cells, taken after pregnancy. Receptors originate from a female donor with multiple sclerosis, enrolled in a pregnancy study.

The chain has TRBV14 and TRBJ1-2; 7 nucleotides line up with TRBD1. In germline, CDR1 is SGHDN, CDR2 FVKESK. The V gene end was trimmed by 5 bases and the J gene end by 7 bases; junction bases not matched to a gene: 10. The CDR3 runs to 14 residues. CDR3 in DNA: TGTGCCAGCAGCTATACACAGGGGAAGGCTGGCTACACCTTC. Amino acids: CASSYTQGKAGYTF. Full variable domain (missing parts from reference TRBV14 and TRBJ1-2): EAGVTQFPSHSVIEKGQTVTLRCDPISGHDNLYWYRRVMGKEIKFLLHFVKESKQDESGMPNNRFLAERTGGTYSTLKVQPAELEDSGVYFCASSYTQGKAGYTFGSGTRLTVV.

The chain is built from TRBV6-1 and TRBJ1-2; a possible D gene is TRBD1 (6 bases). This CDR3 spans 13 amino acids. The germline V gene encodes CDR1 MNHNS and CDR2 SASEGT. Trimming removed 5 bases at V and 4 bases at J, with 11 bases between. The CDR3 here is CASSWDTIYGYTF. Written as DNA, the CDR3 is TGTGCCAGCAGTTGGGACACTATCTATGGCTACACCTTC.

V gene TRBV5-1 combines with J gene TRBJ2-3; D uncertain. Per the germline V gene, CDR1 is SGHRS and CDR2 is YFSETQ. The CDR3 covers 13 residues. V was pared by 4 bases and J by 5 bases, with 11 bases between. The CDR3 sequence is CASSPAPIDTQYF. The CDR3 nucleotides read TGCGCCAGCAGCCCCGCCCCTATAGATACGCAGTATTTT.

V and J are TRBV10-3 and TRBJ2-7, with D tentatively TRBD2 (5 bases). The V end lost 8 bases, the J end lost 0 bases, and 14 bases lay between the germline ends. The CDR3 runs 14 residues. The germline V gene has CDR1 ENHRY and CDR2 SYGVKD. The CDR3 loop is CAIAFTEVSYEQYF. The CDR3 DNA sequence: TGTGCCATCGCCTTTACGGAGGTCTCCTACGAGCAGTACTTC.

The rearrangement links TRBV19 to TRBJ1-1, with TRBD1 matching 11 bases. CDR1 and CDR2 from the germline V gene are LNHDA and SQIVND (reference sequence). J lost 2 bases, V lost 7 bases, and 6 bases had no gene match. The CDR3 sequence is 15 residues long. The CDR3 nucleotides read TGTGCCAGTAACCGGGACAGGGGGGGCAACACTGAAGCTTTCTTT. It is translated as CASNRDRGGNTEAFF.

The chain employs TRBV5-4 and TRBJ2-2, with 16 positions matching TRBD2. V lost 7 bases and J lost 6; bases outside the gene matches: 9. Germline CDR1 SGHNT, CDR2 YYREEE (reference sequence). The CDR3 is 17 residues long. CDR3 sequence (DNA): TGTGCCAGCGGGACTAGCGGGGGGGCCAAGGCGGCCGGGGAGCTGTTTTTT. Its protein product is CASGTSGGAKAAGELFF.

The V and J genes are TRBV9 and TRBJ1-1, with 7 nucleotides matching TRBD1. Germline-derived CDR1 and CDR2 are SGDLS and YYNGEE. The junction had 4 bases not matched to a gene; V was cut back by 0 bases and J by 5 bases. The CDR3 has 14 amino acids. The CDR3 reads CASSVGQGLTEAFF. The CDR3 nucleotides read TGTGCCAGCAGCGTAGGACAGGGTTTAACTGAAGCTTTCTTT.

The DNA for the CDR3 is TGTGCCAGCCGGAGGGACACCGGGGAGCTGTTTTTT. Translating it yields CASRRDTGELFF. The V and J genes are TRBV18 and TRBJ2-2, with D possibly being TRBD2 (6 bases). CDR1 KGHSH and CDR2 LQKENI come from the germline V gene. Trimming stripped 8 bases from V and 3 bases from J, with 7 bases between. This CDR3 is built from 12 residues.

The gene calls are TRBV5-6 and TRBJ2-2; D is possibly TRBD2 (6 bases). V lost 4 bases, J lost 3 bases, and 10 bases lay in between. The germline gives CDR1 SGHDT, CDR2 YYEEEE. The CDR3 consists of 14 residues. This chain's CDR3 is CASSTRGYTGELFF. The DNA of the CDR3 is TGTGCCAGCAGCACACGGGGGTACACCGGGGAGCTGTTTTTT.

V and J are TRBV6-1 and TRBJ1-4; TRBD1 agrees at 11 bases. V gave up 6 bases and J gave up 5 bases; unmatched junction bases: 5. This CDR3 spans 15 amino acids. Germline V gene data show CDR1 as MNHNS and CDR2 as SASEGT. The CDR3 spells CASRKGQGANEKLFF. The CDR3, as DNA: TGTGCCAGCAGGAAAGGACAGGGGGCGAATGAAAAACTGTTTTTT.

The rearrangement uses TRBV27 and TRBJ2-6; D unclear. Trimming left V 2 bases short and J 4 bases short, with 3 bases between. The CDR3 contains 13 residues. Germline CDR1 reads MNHEY; CDR2 reads SMNVEV (reference sequence). CDR3 region: CASSLLGANVLTF. The CDR3 DNA reads TGTGCCAGCAGTTTACTCGGGGCCAACGTCCTGACTTTC.

Remarks on this clone: This specimen includes other DNA sequences encoding the same CDR3. This chain links TRBV19 with TRBJ2-7; 9 nucleotides align to TRBD1. Per the germline V gene, CDR1 is LNHDA and CDR2 is SQIVND (reference sequence). With V trimmed by 3 bases and J by 2 bases, 2 bases remained unmatched. CDR3 length: 14 amino acids. DNA for the CDR3: TGTGCCAGTAGTATCCGGGACAGGGCCTACGAGCAGTACTTC. Protein: CASSIRDRAYEQYF.

The V gene is TRBV5-1, the J gene TRBJ1-2; D not resolved. Trimming removed 4 bases from V and 0 bases from J, with 7 bases in between. This CDR3 has 13 amino acids. The germline gives CDR1 SGHRS, CDR2 YFSETQ. This chain's CDR3 is CASSPEANYGYTF. DNA of the CDR3: TGCGCCAGCAGCCCGGAGGCTAACTATGGCTACACCTTC.

V is TRBV15 and J is TRBJ2-2; TRBD1 aligns across 7 bases. CDR1 LNHNV and CDR2 YYDKDF come from the germline V gene (reference sequence). Losses at the gene ends were 3 bases for V and 6 bases for J; bases not matched to a gene: 7. The CDR3 consists of 15 residues. Here the CDR3 DNA reads TGTGCCACCAGCAGGATACAGGGGTGGGCCGGGGAGCTGTTTTTT. Amino acids: CATSRIQGWAGELFF.

The gene calls are TRBV10-1 and TRBJ1-1; D perhaps matches TRBD1 (6 bases). Germline V gene data show CDR1 as WNHNN and CDR2 as SYGVQD (reference sequence). The CDR3 has 15 residues. V lost 5 bases, J lost 1 base, and 14 bases lay in between. CDR3 loop: CASSSHRVRNTEAFF. DNA of the CDR3: TGCGCCAGCAGTTCTCACAGGGTGAGGAACACTGAAGCTTTCTTT.

This chain uses TRBV14 with TRBJ1-6; D remains unclear. V was cut by 0 bases and J by 2 bases, with 11 bases left in between. The length of the CDR3 is 17 residues. Per the germline V gene, CDR1 is SGHDN and CDR2 is FVKESK. The CDR3 sequence is CASSQEMRQTYNSPLHF. In DNA form, the CDR3 reads TGTGCCAGCAGCCAAGAAATGAGGCAAACCTATAATTCACCCCTCCACTTT.

In this sample, this clone turned up once. The chain links TRBV6-1 to TRBJ1-4; 11 bases agree with TRBD1. Germline trimming cut 6 bases from V and 10 bases from J; bases unmatched to any gene: 10. Germline lookup yields CDR1 MNHNS and CDR2 SASEGT. The CDR3 extends over 15 amino acids. The chain's CDR3 is CASRGTGGYVGKLFF. The CDR3 bases are TGTGCCAGCAGGGGGACAGGGGGATATGTTGGAAAACTGTTTTTT.

The genes are TRBV27 and TRBJ1-5; D unclear. Trimming took off 6 bases at V and 1 base at J, with 7 bases between the two ends. The CDR3 contains 13 residues. CDR1 is MNHEY and CDR2 is SMNVEV in the germline V gene (reference sequence). CDR3 loop: CASRRQSNQPQHF. As DNA, the CDR3 is TGTGCCAGCAGGAGGCAGAGCAATCAGCCCCAGCATTTT.

V is TRBV12-5 and J is TRBJ2-5, with D possibly matching TRBD1 (6 bases). This CDR3 region has 13 residues. Germline V gene sequence: CDR1 LGHNT, CDR2 FRNRAP. V was cut by 7 bases and J by 1 base, with 10 bases left in between. The chain's CDR3 is CASAVGGQETQYF. The CDR3 DNA reads TGTGCTAGTGCCGTAGGGGGCCAAGAGACCCAGTACTTC.

This chain links TRBV9 with TRBJ2-3; TRBD2 is a possible D gene (6 bases). This CDR3 region has 17 residues. Germline V lookup: CDR1 SGDLS, CDR2 YYNGEE. The ends were cut back, 2 bases at V and 5 bases at J, with 21 bases in the middle. CDR3 sequence reads: CASSVSPWGSGEDTQYF. CDR3 nucleotide sequence: TGTGCCAGCAGCGTGTCCCCTTGGGGTAGCGGAGAAGATACGCAGTATTTT.

The chain employs TRBV10-3 and TRBJ1-5, with a possible D match to TRBD1 (5 bases). Trimming left V 2 bases short and J 0 bases short, with 11 bases between. This CDR3 comprises 16 residues. Germline-derived CDR1 and CDR2 are ENHRY and SYGVKD. This CDR3 is CAISEEGVISNQPQHF. The CDR3 DNA sequence: TGTGCCATCAGTGAGGAAGGGGTCATTAGCAATCAGCCCCAGCATTTT.

This clone was seen only once. The chain couples TRBV9 to TRBJ1-4; 11 bases align to TRBD1. The germline gives CDR1 SGDLS, CDR2 YYNGEE. The CDR3 runs to 16 residues. V lost 0 bases and J lost 6; bases outside the gene matches: 4. The CDR3 here is CASSVGTGGGDEKLFF. CDR3 DNA sequence: TGTGCCAGCAGCGTAGGGACAGGGGGCGGGGATGAAAAACTGTTTTTT. Together with reference TRBV9 and TRBJ1-4, the CDR3 gives the full variable domain: DSGVTQTPKHLITATGQRVTLRCSPRSGDLSVYWYQQSLDQGLQFLIQYYNGEERAKGNILERFSAQQFPDLHSELNLSSLELGDSALYFCASSVGTGGGDEKLFFGSGTQLSVL.